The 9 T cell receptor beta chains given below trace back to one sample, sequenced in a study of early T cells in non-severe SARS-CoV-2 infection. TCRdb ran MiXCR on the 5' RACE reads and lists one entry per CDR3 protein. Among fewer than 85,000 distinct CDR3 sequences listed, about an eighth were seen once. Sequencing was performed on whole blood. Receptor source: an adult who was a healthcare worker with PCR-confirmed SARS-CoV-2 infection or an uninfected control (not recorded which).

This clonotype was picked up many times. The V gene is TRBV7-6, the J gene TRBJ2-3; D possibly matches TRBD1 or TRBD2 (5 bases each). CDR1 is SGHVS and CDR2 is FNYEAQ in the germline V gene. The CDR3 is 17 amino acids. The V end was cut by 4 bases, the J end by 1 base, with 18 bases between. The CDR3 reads CASSSSVGPSGTDTQYF. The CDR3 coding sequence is TGTGCCAGCAGCTCCTCGGTGGGACCCAGTGGCACAGATACGCAGTATTTT. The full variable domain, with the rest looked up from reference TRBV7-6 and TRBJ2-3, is GAGVSQSPRYKVTKRGQDVALRCDPISGHVSLYWYRQALGQGPEFLTYFNYEAQQDKSGLPNDRFSAERPEGSISTLTIQRTEQRDSAMYRCASSSSVGPSGTDTQYFGPGTRLTVL.

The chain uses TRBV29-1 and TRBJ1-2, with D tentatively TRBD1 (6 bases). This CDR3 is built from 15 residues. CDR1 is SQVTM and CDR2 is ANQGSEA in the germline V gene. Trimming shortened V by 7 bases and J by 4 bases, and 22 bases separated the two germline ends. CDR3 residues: CSAYSRTAGRYGYTF. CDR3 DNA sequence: TGCAGCGCTTACTCTAGGACAGCCGGCCGCTATGGCTACACCTTC. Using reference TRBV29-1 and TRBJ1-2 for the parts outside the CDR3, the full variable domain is SAVISQKPSRDICQRGTSLTIQCQVDSQVTMMFWYRQQPGQSLTLIATANQGSEATYESGFVIDKFPISRPNLTFSTLTVSNMSPEDSSIYLCSAYSRTAGRYGYTFGSGTRLTVV.

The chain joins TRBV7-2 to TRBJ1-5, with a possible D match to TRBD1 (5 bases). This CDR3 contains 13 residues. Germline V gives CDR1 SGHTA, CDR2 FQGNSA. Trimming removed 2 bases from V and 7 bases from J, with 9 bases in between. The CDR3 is CASSLQGLQPQHF. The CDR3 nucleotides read TGTGCCAGCAGCTTACAGGGTTTACAGCCCCAGCATTTT.

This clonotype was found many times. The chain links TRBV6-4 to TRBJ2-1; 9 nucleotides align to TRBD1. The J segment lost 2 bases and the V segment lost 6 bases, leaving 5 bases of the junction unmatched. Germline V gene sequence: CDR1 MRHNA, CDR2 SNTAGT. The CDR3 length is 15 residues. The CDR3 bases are TGTGCCAGCAGCCCGGGACAGGGTACCTACAATGAGCAGTTCTTC. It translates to CASSPGQGTYNEQFF.

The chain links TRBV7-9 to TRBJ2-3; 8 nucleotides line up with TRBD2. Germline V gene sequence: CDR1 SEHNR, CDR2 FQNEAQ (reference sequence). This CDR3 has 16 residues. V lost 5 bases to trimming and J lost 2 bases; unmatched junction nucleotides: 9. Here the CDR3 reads CASSKNPSGYTDTQYF. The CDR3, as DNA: TGTGCCAGCAGCAAGAACCCTAGCGGGTACACAGATACGCAGTATTTT.

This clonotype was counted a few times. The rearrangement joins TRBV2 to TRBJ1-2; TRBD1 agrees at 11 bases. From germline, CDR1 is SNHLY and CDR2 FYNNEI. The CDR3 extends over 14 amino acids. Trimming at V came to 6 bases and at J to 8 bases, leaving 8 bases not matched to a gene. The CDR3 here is CASRRTGGAEGYTF. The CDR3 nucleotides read TGTGCCAGCAGGAGGACAGGGGGCGCGGAGGGCTACACCTTC.

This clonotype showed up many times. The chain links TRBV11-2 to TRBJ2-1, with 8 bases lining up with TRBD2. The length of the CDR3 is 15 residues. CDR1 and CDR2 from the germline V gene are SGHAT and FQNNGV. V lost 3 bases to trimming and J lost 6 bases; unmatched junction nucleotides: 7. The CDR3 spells CASSLFLAGGNEQFF. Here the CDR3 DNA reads TGTGCCAGCAGCTTGTTCCTGGCGGGGGGCAATGAGCAGTTCTTC. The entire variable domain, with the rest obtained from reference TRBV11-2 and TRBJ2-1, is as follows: EAGVAQSPRYKIIEKRQSVAFWCNPISGHATLYWYQQILGQGPKLLIQFQNNGVVDDSQLPKDRFSAERLKGVDSTLKIQPAKLEDSAVYLCASSLFLAGGNEQFFGPGTRLTVL.

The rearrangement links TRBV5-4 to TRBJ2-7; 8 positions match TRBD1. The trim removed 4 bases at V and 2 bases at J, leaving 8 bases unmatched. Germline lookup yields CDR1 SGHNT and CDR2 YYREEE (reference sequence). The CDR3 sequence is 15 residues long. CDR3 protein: CASSHPAGGTYEQYF. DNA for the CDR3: TGTGCCAGCAGCCACCCCGCAGGGGGCACCTACGAGCAGTACTTC.

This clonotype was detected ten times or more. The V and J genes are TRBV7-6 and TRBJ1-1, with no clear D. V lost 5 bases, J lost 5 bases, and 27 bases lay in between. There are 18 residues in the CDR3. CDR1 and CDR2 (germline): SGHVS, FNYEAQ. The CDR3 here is CASSEGVYTQRRETEAFF. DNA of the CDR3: TGTGCCAGCAGCGAGGGCGTCTACACCCAGCGGAGGGAGACTGAAGCTTTCTTT. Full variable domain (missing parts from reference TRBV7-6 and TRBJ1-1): GAGVSQSPRYKVTKRGQDVALRCDPISGHVSLYWYRQALGQGPEFLTYFNYEAQQDKSGLPNDRFSAERPEGSISTLTIQRTEQRDSAMYRCASSEGVYTQRRETEAFFGQGTRLTVV.